This T cell receptor beta chain was profiled in a study of vaccination and CD4 T cells after COVID-19 (dated 2022 in TCRdb). Background for the entire study: Every convalescent patient had a positive nasal swab PCR test for SARS-CoV-2, with mild disease in nine patients and severe disease in one. The convalescent cohort included six males and four females, with two Hispanic individuals, seven Caucasians, two Asians and one multiracial person. Participants received two doses of either the Pfizer-BioNTech BNT162b2 vaccine (n=8) or the Moderna mRNA-1273 vaccine (n=2). Post-COVID blood samples from convalescent patients were collected a median of approximately 93 days after diagnosis, with a range of 35 to 161 days. Post-vaccine blood samples were collected a median of approximately 77 days after the second vaccine dose, ranging from about 14 to 241 days. Overlapping spike peptide pools from SARS-CoV-2 and from the common cold coronaviruses HCoV-NL63, HCoV-OC43 and HCoV-229E were used as culture stimuli. In control cultures, a CEFX viral epitope pool was used as positive control, an HIV-1 Nef peptide pool was used as negative control, or no peptide was added. The spike-specific CD4+ TCR repertoire was compared before and after mRNA vaccination in approximately 9 COVID-19 convalescent patients and a handful of infection-naive healthy vaccine recipients. Study-wide findings and limitations: An increase in the median number of SARS-CoV-2-reactive clonotypes from roughly 20 after infection to 35 to 40 after vaccination was observed, but the change was not found to be significant. Among convalescent patients, a median about 86% of the SARS-CoV-2-reactive clones seen after vaccination appeared only after vaccination, which suggests priming specific to the vaccine. Only a relatively small number of convalescent patients were included in the study, and early timepoints following natural infection were not analyzed. In convalescent patients, nearly all vaccine-specific clones (304 of 307) were found to be mono-reactive for SARS-CoV-2 spike rather than cross-reactive with common cold coronaviruses.

In the paper's terms, the treatment or condition label means: approximately nine-day PBMC culture with coronavirus spike peptide pools or control peptides (ViraFEST assay). The ViraFEST assay was used in the study, in which antigen-specific T cells were expanded with peptide pools and expanded clonotypes were subsequently identified by TCR sequencing. The convalescent patients' positive SARS-CoV-2 PCR tests were from March to December 2020, which was before the Alpha, Beta and Delta variants emerged in the United States. Each well held two million PBMCs cultured with around 10 ug/ml peptide pools in IMDM containing around 4.5% human AB serum and 10 IU/ml IL-2. Half of the culture medium was replaced with fresh IL-2-containing medium on days 3 and 7. Once the cells had been in culture for around ten days, the EasySep CD4+ T cell isolation kit was used to isolate CD4+ T cells by negative selection. Ficoll-Paque Plus gradient centrifugation was used to isolate PBMCs from whole blood, and the isolated PBMCs were then either used fresh or cryopreserved at -140C. Triplicate wells were generally used for each culture condition.

This clonotype was seen a handful of times. Which antigen it targets is not known. No base qualities exist here, and no much larger clone lies one base off it. Receptor amplification or capture employed PCR. DNA from cultured CD4+ T cells underwent TCR sequencing with the Oncomine TCR Beta short-read assay at the Johns Hopkins FTIC core. The QIAamp micro DNA kit was used to extract genomic DNA from the cultured CD4+ T cells. The Oncomine TCR Beta libraries from cultured CD4+ T cells were pooled using unique dual indexes and then sequenced on an Illumina iSeq 100. Per the authors' processing: Non-productive sequences were removed, and CDR3s not starting with C, not ending with F or W, or shorter than 7 amino acids were discarded. The MANAFEST web application was used to identify antigen-specific clonotypes by comparing peptide-stimulated wells against reference wells and other culture wells. Positive clones required FDR below 0.05, an odds ratio above 5, and productive frequency above 0.1% in at least two of three replicate wells. Clonotypes that were significantly expanded in both SARS-CoV-2 spike wells and at least one common cold coronavirus spike condition were defined as cross-reactive. Using R version 3.6.1, CDR3 homology was evaluated through Levenshtein distances (stringdist) along with unrooted phylogenetic trees (ape). Through fastp at Q25 and MiXCR, TCRdb rebuilt clones from the public reads, retaining in-frame beta chains. Rows matching on CDR3 protein sequence are summarized as one entry with the most common DNA and genes. These V and J calls originate from TCRdb's pipeline instead of the authors' own analysis. Here the sample has 20,000 to 25,000 distinct CDR3 sequences; approximately 40% occur a single time. The biggest ten clones account for about 5% of the sample.

V ends up 0 bases short and J 5 bases short, with an unmatched junction base count of 4. CDR1 and CDR2, per the germline V gene (reference sequence), are SGHNT and YYREEE. The CDR3 runs 14 amino acids, cysteine and phenylalanine included. The only DNA kept is the CDR3, 42 bases in frame from the first base. This specimen consisted of CD4+ T cells from blood, cultured in vitro, obtained before SARS-CoV-2 vaccination. The V and J segments used are TRBV5-4 and TRBJ1-2; 7 central bases correspond to TRBD1. The sequence came from a human donor who had recovered from COVID-19. This receptor carries the CDR3 CASSLVGGEYGYTF. The DNA sequence is as follows: TGTGCCAGCAGCTTGGTAGGGGGCGAGTATGGCTACACCTTC.